This TCR beta chain was documented in a study of patients and donors after allogeneic stem cell transplantation. The V gene's germline CDR1 is SGHRS and CDR2 YFSETQ. Trimming at V came to 4 bases and at J to 4 bases, leaving 2 bases not matched to a gene. The CDR3 is 12 amino acids. TCRdb ran MiXCR on the RT-PCR reads and lists one entry per CDR3 protein. The table includes 150,000 to 200,000 distinct CDR3 sequences, roughly two fifths detected once. Source material: blood, either unsorted or a sorted T cell fraction (not recorded which). This receptor was obtained from a human donor who was either an allogeneic HSCT recipient or a stem cell or donor lymphocyte infusion donor (not recorded which). It is not recorded whose cells these are; they may come from a transplant donor. The V call is TRBV5-1, the J call TRBJ2-7; 7 positions match TRBD2. CDR3 in amino acids: CASSREGYEQYF. DNA for the CDR3: TGCGCCAGCAGCAGGGAGGGATACGAGCAGTACTTC.